This T cell receptor (beta chain) was retrieved from a study of cytomegalovirus exposure and HLA in healthy donors. General study results and limits: A later analysis reportedly identified an Asian-associated ancestry cluster as carrying fewer N-insertions than the approximately 670-donor mean.

Trimming stripped 2 bases from V and 3 bases from J, with 6 bases between. Looked up from germline, CDR1 is LNHNV and CDR2 is YYDKDF (reference sequence). The CDR3 contains 13 residues. Of note for this clone: Its antigen is not known.

PCR employed 60 Vbeta and 13 Jbeta primers. Repertoires were generated with immunoSEQ multiplex PCR, while TCRdb's copy carries only in-frame clones and drops some. The table records around 170,000 clones, about 80% of them present only once. This TCR was recovered from a woman in her thirties or forties in good health and CMV-seronegative. V usage is TRBV15 and J usage is TRBJ2-3, with D possibly TRBD2 on 5 matching bases. Sequenced: PBMCs. CDR3 residues: CATSRPGTDTQYF. Written as DNA, the CDR3 is TGTGCCACCAGCAGACCGGGGACAGATACGCAGTATTTT.